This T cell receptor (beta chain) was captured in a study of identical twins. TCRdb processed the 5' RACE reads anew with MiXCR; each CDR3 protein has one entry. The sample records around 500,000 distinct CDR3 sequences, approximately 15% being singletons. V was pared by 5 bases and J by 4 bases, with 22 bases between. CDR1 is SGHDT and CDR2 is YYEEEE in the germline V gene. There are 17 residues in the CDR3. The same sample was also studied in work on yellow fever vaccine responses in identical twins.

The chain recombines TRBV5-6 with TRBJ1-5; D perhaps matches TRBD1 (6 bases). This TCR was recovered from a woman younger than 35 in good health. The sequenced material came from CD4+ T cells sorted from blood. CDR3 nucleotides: TGTGCCAGCAGAATGGAGGTTTGGCAGGGGAGAAATCAGCCCCAGCATTTT. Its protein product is CASRMEVWQGRNQPQHF.